These 5 T cell receptor beta chains originate from one sample sequenced in a study of cytomegalovirus exposure and HLA in healthy donors (dated 2017 in TCRdb). The library came from the immunoSEQ multiplex PCR assay. For the multiplex PCR, a mixture combining 60 forward primers for TCR Vbeta segments and 13 reverse primers for TCR Jbeta segments was used. The immuneACCESS repertoire file appears here via TCRdb, limited to in-frame rearrangements. These files lack a portion of the clones; in checked studies, under half of the deficit traces to unresolved V genes, and the cause of the others is not known. Counted in this sample were 120,000 or so clones; 80% to 90% of them appeared once. The biggest ten clones account for about 1.8% of the sample. Sequenced: PBMCs. These receptors all stem from a man between 40 and 49 years old in good health and CMV-seronegative.

A few counts support this clone. Other DNA sequences in the same sample also yield this CDR3. The J gene is TRBJ2-7, the V gene TRBV5-4, with no clear D. CDR1 is SGHNT and CDR2 is YYREEE in the germline V gene (reference sequence). CDR3 length: 14 residues. V lost 0 bases and J lost 2, with 9 bases in between. DNA of the CDR3: TGTGCCAGCAGCTTGGGCGGCCTCACCTACGAGCAGTACTTC. Amino acid sequence: CASSLGGLTYEQYF.

This chain links TRBV4-3 with TRBJ2-3, with TRBD2 matching over 13 bases. CDR3 length: 17 amino acids. The germline V gene has CDR1 LGHNA and CDR2 YSLEER. With V trimmed by 4 bases and J by 1 base, 5 bases remained unmatched. The CDR3 region has the DNA TGCGCCAGCAGCCCCGGGACTAGCGGGGATGGCACAGATACGCAGTATTTT. Translating it yields CASSPGTSGDGTDTQYF.

This chain uses TRBV29-1 with TRBJ2-1; 7 positions agree with TRBD1. The germline V gene encodes CDR1 SQVTM and CDR2 ANQGSEA. Unmatched junction bases numbered 14, after V lost 8 bases and J lost 7 bases. The CDR3 contains 14 residues. CDR3 residues: CSSWTTGALNEQFF. CDR3 sequence (DNA): TGCAGCTCATGGACCACAGGGGCCTTAAATGAGCAGTTCTTC.

The V and J genes are TRBV30 and TRBJ1-1; D might be TRBD1 (5 bases). The CDR3 consists of 12 residues. Deletions cut 4 bases from V and 2 bases from J, with 8 bases between. CDR1 and CDR2 (germline): GTSNPN, SVGIG (reference sequence). Here the CDR3 DNA reads TGTGCCTGGACAGGGCTAAACACTGAAGCTTTCTTT. Protein product: CAWTGLNTEAFF.

The rearrangement joins TRBV5-6 to TRBJ1-1; 9 nucleotides align to TRBD1. CDR3 length: 15 amino acids. V was clipped by 4 bases and J by 0 bases; unmatched bases: 4. CDR1 and CDR2 from the germline V gene are SGHDT and YYEEEE. CDR3 sequence (DNA): TGTGCCAGCAGCCCGGACAGGGGATTGAACACTGAAGCTTTCTTT. Protein product: CASSPDRGLNTEAFF. Supplemented by reference TRBV5-6 and TRBJ1-1, the full variable domain reads DAGVTQSPTHLIKTRGQQVTLRCSPKSGHDTVSWYQQALGQGPQFIFQYYEEEERQRGNFPDRFSGHQFPNYSSELNVNALLLGDSALYLCASSPDRGLNTEAFFGQGTRLTVV.